The T cell receptor (beta chain) under discussion was sequenced for a study of cytomegalovirus exposure and HLA in healthy donors. PCR was performed using 60 Vbeta and 13 Jbeta primers. Only in-frame clones appear in the TCRdb table, and some are missing; sequencing was by immunoSEQ multiplex PCR. The repertoire holds over 100,000 clones, about 72% seen once, with 1.5% in the top ten. The V gene lost 0 bases and the J gene lost 5 bases, with 13 bases spanning the gap. Per germline, CDR1 SEHNR and CDR2 FQNEAQ (reference sequence). The CDR3 has 15 amino acids. In regard to this clone: Its cognate antigen is unknown.

Whole-study findings and limits: Most TCR sequences showed up rarely, but some public TCRs showed up in many donors. The authors listed approximately 150 TCR beta chains as cytomegalovirus-associated. A further, later analysis showed that HLA-associated TCR beta chains (compared with equally common others) were more clonally expanded.

The sequencing input was PBMCs. V gene TRBV7-9 combines with J gene TRBJ2-5, with D possibly being TRBD2 (6 bases). This sequence originates from a female donor in good health and CMV-seronegative. CDR3 amino acids: CASSLAAGGGETQYF. The CDR3 region has the DNA TGTGCCAGCAGCTTAGCGGCCGGGGGTGGGGAGACCCAGTACTTC.